This TCR beta chain is drawn from a study of cytomegalovirus exposure and HLA in healthy donors. Points from the study as a whole: A few of the chains that were CMV-associated were confirmed in vitro to be specific for CMV antigens. Whilst most TCR sequences proved rare, a subset of public TCRs occurred across many donors. One later analysis, an examination of the roughly 130 validation repertoires, found that first-cohort TCR clusters tended to co-occur in them.

V gave up 7 bases and J gave up 5 bases, with 18 bases separating them. Germline CDR1 reads SGHNT; CDR2 reads YENEEA. The CDR3 spans 14 residues. As to this clone: The antigen remains undetermined.

The repertoire was sequenced with immunoSEQ multiplex PCR; TCRdb's copy has only in-frame clones and lacks some. The table shows around 260,000 clones, with 90% occurring only once. The clonotype was recovered from a young woman in good health and CMV-seronegative. This chain connects TRBV11-3 to TRBJ2-7; perhaps TRBD1 as D (6 bases). The sample was PBMCs. The CDR3 DNA reads as TGTGCCAGCACCGAGAATATGGGGGCAGACGAGCAGTACTTC. This translates into CASTENMGADEQYF.